The 10 T cell receptor beta chains below were found in one sample sequenced in a study. TCRdb itself ran the 5' RACE reads through MiXCR, one entry per CDR3 protein. Of around 37,000 distinct CDR3 sequences listed, 29% are singletons. The sample taken for sequencing was memory CD4+ T cells sorted from a lymph node. Noted subset: memory CD4+ T cells, CD4+CD45RO+CD25-. The receptor set was obtained from a female donor with breast cancer.

This clonotype was observed a handful of times. The V gene is TRBV12-3 or TRBV12-4, the J gene TRBJ1-2; D not certain. The germline V and J ends were trimmed by 0 bases and 6 bases, with 11 bases remaining between them. The CDR3 is 14 amino acids. In nucleotides, the CDR3 is TGTGCCAGCAGTTTAGCGGGAGGGATGGATGGCTACACCTTC. Translated: CASSLAGGMDGYTF.

This clonotype showed up just a few times. The CDR3 here is CASSLEGRAGDTQYF. CDR3 DNA sequence: TGTGCCAGCAGTTTGGAGGGGCGGGCGGGAGATACGCAGTATTTT. V usage is TRBV28 and J usage is TRBJ2-3, with D possibly TRBD2 on 6 matching bases. The germline V and J ends were trimmed by 3 bases and 5 bases, with 15 bases remaining between them. CDR1 MDHEN and CDR2 SYDVKM come from the germline V gene. The CDR3 covers 15 residues.

Comment on this clonotype: Compared with germline, one end of the junction differs, possibly owing to a read error. The chain carries TRBV10-3 and TRBJ1-1; D uncertain. Germline V gene lookup returns CDR1 ENHRY and CDR2 SYGVKD. The length of the CDR3 is 13 residues. As DNA, the CDR3 is TGTGTCATCAGCGAGTATGGGAACACTGAAGCTTTCTTT. This encodes CVISEYGNTEAFF.

This clonotype was observed a handful of times. The chain employs TRBV11-2 and TRBJ1-2; D uncertain. Germline CDR1 is SGHAT and CDR2 is FQNNGV. The CDR3 covers 14 residues. V lost 2 bases, J lost 1 base, and 8 bases lay in between. CDR3: CASSLSTINYGYTF. The CDR3 coding sequence is TGTGCCAGCAGCTTATCTACTATTAACTATGGCTACACCTTC.

Of note for this clonotype: One end of the junction varies from germline; a read error may be responsible. The chain has TRBV4-2 and TRBJ2-1, with 10 positions matching TRBD2. CDR3 length: 15 amino acids. CDR1 is LGHNA and CDR2 is YNFKEQ in the germline V gene. The CDR3 region has the DNA TGTGCCGGCAGCCCAGGGACTAGCGAACACAATGAGCAGTTCTTC. This gives the protein CAGSPGTSEHNEQFF.

This clonotype was seen more than once but under ten times. The chain links TRBV6-5 to TRBJ2-7; D is perhaps TRBD1 (6 bases). The ends were cut back, 5 bases at V and 3 bases at J, with 14 bases in the middle. CDR3 length: 14 residues. In germline, CDR1 is MNHEY, CDR2 SVGAGI. As DNA, the CDR3 is TGTGCCAGCAGTCAAACAGGGAGTGGCTACGAGCAGTACTTC. Protein product: CASSQTGSGYEQYF.

This clonotype turned up a few times. The chain joins TRBV6-5 to TRBJ1-2; tentative D call: TRBD1 (5 bases). CDR1 and CDR2 from the germline V gene are MNHEY and SVGAGI. Deletions cut 6 bases from V and 0 bases from J, with 14 bases between. The CDR3 loop spans 15 amino acids. This chain's CDR3 is CASSVRRAANYGYTF. The CDR3 bases are TGTGCCAGCAGCGTTCGCAGGGCAGCTAACTATGGCTACACCTTC.

This clonotype was seen a few times. CDR3 residues: CASSSHTPGLALNNEQFF. CDR3 coding DNA: TGTGCCAGCAGCTCACATACCCCGGGACTAGCCCTTAACAATGAGCAGTTCTTC. This chain links TRBV7-2 with TRBJ2-1, with 9 bases lining up with TRBD2. With 4 bases clipped from V and 5 bases from J, the junction kept 15 bases outside the gene matches. This CDR3 spans 18 amino acids. Germline-derived CDR1 and CDR2 are SGHTA and FQGNSA.

About this clonotype: This may stem from a read error, because a much larger clone lies one nucleotide away. The V and J genes are TRBV27 and TRBJ1-1, with unresolved D. The germline V gene encodes CDR1 MNHEY and CDR2 SMNVEV (reference sequence). The CDR3 spans 14 residues. The CDR3 DNA follows: TGTACCAGCAGTTTAACCCAGCTGAACACTGAAGCTTTCTTT. This sequence encodes CTSSLTQLNTEAFF.

Only a few counts were recorded for this clonotype. V is TRBV21-1 and J is TRBJ1-5; TRBD1, the table's D call, was not compared with the DNA. TRBV21-1 constitutes a pseudogene. The CDR3 has 20 amino acids. CDR3: CASSKRPTDRGWYSNQPQHF. The DNA of the CDR3 is TGTGCCAGCAGCAAACGGCCAACCGACAGGGGATGGTATAGCAATCAGCCCCAGCATTTT.